This TCR beta chain was sequenced for a study of T cell responses to AZD1222 COVID-19 vaccine. Study results and limitations: Along spike, vaccine-associated CD4 TCRs were found throughout, with dominance at 160-218 and 743-854. Nearly half of spike-specific TCRs reportedly target unmutated variant regions. Only a handful of AZD1222 recipients, more than 5 in all, had baseline seropositivity. It was only after the peak T cell response that any repertoires were sampled.

As to this clone: Its antigen remains unidentified.

Profiling relied on immunoSEQ multiplex PCR, and the TCRdb table lists in-frame clones only, not all of them. In the table there are 100,000 to 150,000 clones, approximately 88% of which are singletons. This sequence was found in an adult in good health. The sequenced sample was peripheral blood, obtained on day 0 of AZD1222 vaccination.

Written as DNA, the CDR3 is TGTGCCATCAGTGAGGGGACAGGGGGATTCTACGAGCAGTACTTC. Its translation: CAISEGTGGFYEQYF. The chain is built from TRBV10-3 and TRBJ2-7; 11 nucleotides agree with TRBD1. V lost 2 bases and J lost 3; bases outside the gene matches: 3. CDR3 length: 15 residues. Germline lookup yields CDR1 ENHRY and CDR2 SYGVKD.